A selection of T cell receptor beta chains follows, all from one sample in a study of CD8 T cells in Susac syndrome. TCRdb re-called the immunoSEQ multiplex PCR reads with MiXCR, one entry per CDR3 protein. The repertoire has approximately 200,000 distinct CDR3 sequences, about 93% of them found once; the top ten carry about 0.13%. Sequencing was performed on CD8+ T cells from PBMCs. The receptors originated from a human donor with multiple sclerosis. The CDR3 runs from the conserved cysteine through the conserved F or W. Each record gives: V gene, J gene, clone size, D gene, CDR3 protein, CDR3 DNA. A D gene is named only where the DNA matches it firmly. Clone size is shown for a subset of rows, as once, few, many or a class of expanded clone.

TRBV13	TRBJ2-7	NA	NA	CASSLVGQRGSEQYF	TGTGCCAGCAGCTTAGTCGGACAACGAGGGAGTGAGCAGTACTTC
TRBV19	TRBJ2-3	NA	NA	CASTTQSTDTQYF	TGTGCCAGTACGACCCAATCCACAGATACGCAGTATTTT
TRBV11-3	TRBJ2-7	NA	NA	CASSPSRLNSYEQYF	TGTGCCAGCAGCCCTTCCCGATTGAACTCCTACGAGCAGTACTTC
TRBV9	TRBJ2-2	once	TRBD1	CASSVSGTGGTGELFF	TGTGCCAGCAGCGTCTCAGGGACAGGGGGCACCGGGGAGCTGTTTTTT
TRBV15	TRBJ2-2	NA	TRBD2	CATSRARTSLTELFF	TGTGCCACCAGCAGAGCTAGGACTAGCCTCACGGAGCTGTTTTTT
TRBV9	TRBJ1-1	NA	NA	CASSVGGPTWNTEAFF	TGTGCCAGCAGCGTAGGAGGGCCGACATGGAACACTGAAGCTTTCTTT
TRBV6-2/TRBV6-3	TRBJ2-1	NA	TRBD2	CASSYPRLAGGRSEQFF	TGTGCCAGCAGTTACCCTAGGCTAGCGGGAGGGCGGAGTGAGCAGTTCTTC
TRBV9	TRBJ1-1	NA	NA	CASSVGGYTEAFF	TGTGCCAGCAGCGTAGGGGGCTACACTGAAGCTTTCTTT
TRBV7-9	TRBJ2-4	NA	NA	CASSLRQTGFKNIQYF	TGTGCCAGCAGCTTAAGGCAGACAGGATTCAAAAACATTCAGTACTTC
TRBV29-1	TRBJ2-2	NA	TRBD2	CSVETGRAWDGELFF	TGCAGCGTTGAGACCGGGAGGGCCTGGGACGGGGAGCTGTTTTTT
TRBV3-1	TRBJ2-5	NA	NA	CASSQPGAYQETQYF	TGTGCCAGCAGTCAACCAGGGGCGTACCAAGAGACCCAGTACTTC
TRBV11-3	TRBJ2-5	NA	NA	CASSQMGAPEAETQYF	TGTGCCAGCAGCCAAATGGGGGCCCCCGAGGCAGAGACCCAGTACTTC
TRBV20-1	TRBJ2-5	NA	NA	CSARTRGYQETQYF	TGCAGTGCCCGGACTAGGGGGTACCAAGAGACCCAGTACTTC
TRBV12-3/TRBV12-4	TRBJ1-2	NA	NA	CASVGNHGYTF	TGTGCCAGCGTCGGAAACCATGGCTACACCTTC
TRBV13	TRBJ2-1	once	TRBD1	CASSSWTGGDLAGLHEQFF	TGTGCCAGCAGCTCGTGGACAGGGGGGGACTTAGCGGGACTTCATGAGCAGTTCTTC
TRBV7-9	TRBJ2-3	NA	TRBD2	CATQSGGAADTQYF	TGTGCCACCCAGAGCGGGGGGGCCGCGGATACGCAGTATTTT
TRBV20-1	TRBJ1-2	NA	TRBD1	CSARDRGKDGYTF	TGCAGTGCTAGGGACAGGGGGAAGGATGGCTACACCTTC
TRBV30	TRBJ1-2	NA	NA	CACGNRVPNRYYGYTF	TGTGCCTGTGGTAACAGGGTCCCAAATCGGTACTATGGCTACACCTTC
TRBV6-5	TRBJ1-2	NA	TRBD1	CASSYRVGQVGGYTF	TGTGCCAGCAGTTACAGGGTGGGACAGGTTGGTGGCTACACCTTC
TRBV6-6	TRBJ1-4	NA	NA	CASSSSLAGGNEKLFF	TGTGCCAGCAGTTCTTCACTAGCTGGGGGGAATGAAAAACTGTTTTTT
TRBV2	TRBJ1-1	NA	TRBD1	CASIEGQGDTEAFF	TGTGCCAGCATCGAAGGACAGGGAGACACTGAAGCTTTCTTT
TRBV13	TRBJ2-1	NA	TRBD1	CASSLRGGATLYEQFF	TGTGCCAGCAGCTTAAGAGGGGGCGCAACTTTGTATGAGCAGTTCTTC
TRBV19	TRBJ2-5	NA	NA	CASSYTTQETQYF	TGTGCCAGTAGTTACACGACCCAAGAGACCCAGTACTTC
TRBV7-9	TRBJ1-2	NA	NA	CASSLSTGPPSGYTF	TGTGCCAGCAGCTTATCGACGGGCCCGCCGTCTGGCTACACCTTC
TRBV13	TRBJ2-5	NA	TRBD1	CASTGDPGQGIRETQYF	TGTGCCAGCACCGGGGACCCGGGACAGGGAATTAGAGAGACCCAGTACTTC
TRBV29-1	TRBJ2-1	NA	NA	CSVELASYNEQFF	TGCAGCGTTGAATTAGCCTCCTACAATGAGCAGTTCTTC
TRBV13	TRBJ1-1	NA	NA	CASNLRRGTEAFF	TGTGCCAGCAACCTTCGGAGGGGTACTGAAGCTTTCTTT
TRBV6-5	TRBJ1-1	NA	TRBD1	CATTQGPHTEAFF	TGTGCCACCACACAGGGGCCACACACTGAAGCTTTCTTT
TRBV19	TRBJ1-1	NA	NA	CASSANTFTGTAFF	TGTGCCAGTAGTGCGAACACCTTCACAGGGACTGCTTTCTTT
TRBV20-1	TRBJ1-1	NA	NA	CSARDISGKGNTEAFF	TGCAGTGCTAGAGATATATCGGGGAAGGGGAACACTGAAGCTTTCTTT
TRBV13	TRBJ2-6	NA	TRBD1	CASSMTGPSGANVLTF	TGTGCCAGCAGCATGACAGGGCCCTCTGGGGCCAACGTCCTGACTTTC
TRBV25-1	TRBJ1-2	NA	NA	CASRGYDRRDGYTF	TGTGCCAGCAGGGGATACGACAGGAGGGATGGCTACACCTTC
TRBV24-1	TRBJ2-2	NA	NA	CATSDLTGPGTGELFF	TGTGCCACCAGTGATTTAACGGGGCCCGGCACCGGGGAGCTGTTTTTT
TRBV29-1	TRBJ2-7	NA	TRBD1	CSVLDRTSSYEQYF	TGCAGCGTGTTGGACAGGACGAGCTCCTACGAGCAGTACTTC
TRBV30	TRBJ1-2	NA	NA	CAWSGQKNYGYTF	TGTGCCTGGAGCGGACAGAAAAACTATGGCTACACCTTC
TRBV2	TRBJ2-7	NA	NA	CASSERHSVSLNYEQYF	TGTGCCAGCAGTGAAAGGCACAGCGTAAGCCTGAACTACGAGCAGTACTTC
TRBV7-9	TRBJ2-2	NA	TRBD2	CASSPWASGEPGELFF	TGTGCCAGCAGCCCCTGGGCTAGCGGGGAGCCCGGGGAGCTGTTTTTT
TRBV2	TRBJ2-7	NA	NA	CASSEPQGRGYEQYF	TGTGCCAGCAGTGAACCCCAGGGCAGGGGCTACGAGCAGTACTTC
TRBV27	TRBJ2-3	NA	TRBD1	CASSLRGTVTQYF	TGTGCCAGCAGCCTGAGGGGGACAGTTACGCAGTATTTT
TRBV19	TRBJ1-4	NA	NA	CASQHGGSNEKLFF	TGTGCCAGCCAACACGGGGGCTCCAATGAAAAACTGTTTTTT
TRBV7-9	TRBJ2-2	NA	NA	CASSLAPPAIGTGELFF	TGTGCCAGCAGCTTAGCGCCCCCAGCTATCGGAACCGGGGAGCTGTTTTTT
TRBV12-3/TRBV12-4	TRBJ1-6	NA	NA	CASSLGVIGLPLHF	TGTGCCAGCAGTTTGGGAGTGATCGGTTTACCCCTCCACTTT
TRBV20-1	TRBJ2-5	NA	TRBD2	CSAGPGLAGDPETQYF	TGCAGTGCCGGGCCGGGACTAGCGGGAGACCCCGAGACCCAGTACTTC
TRBV27	TRBJ1-5	NA	NA	CASSLSTGYQPQHF	TGTGCCAGCAGTTTATCCACAGGATATCAGCCCCAGCATTTT
TRBV12-3/TRBV12-4	TRBJ2-7	few	TRBD1	CASSSTPGQGPREQYF	TGTGCCAGCAGTTCGACCCCGGGACAGGGTCCCCGCGAGCAGTACTTC
TRBV12-5	TRBJ2-7	NA	NA	CASGLVLGQAEGEQYF	TGTGCTAGTGGTTTGGTACTGGGGCAGGCCGAAGGCGAGCAGTACTTC
TRBV24-1	TRBJ2-1	NA	TRBD2	CATSDHRLAGGSYNEQFF	TGTGCCACCAGTGATCATCGACTAGCGGGAGGTTCCTACAATGAGCAGTTCTTC
TRBV7-9	TRBJ1-2	NA	NA	CASSPRDSYGYTF	TGTGCCAGCAGTCCGAGAGACAGCTATGGCTACACCTTC
TRBV7-8	TRBJ1-5	NA	NA	CASSLEQGGDQPQHF	TGTGCCAGCAGCTTAGAACAGGGAGGGGACCAGCCCCAGCATTTT
TRBV12-3/TRBV12-4	TRBJ2-1	NA	NA	CASSPWVSSYNEQFF	TGTGCCAGCAGTCCGTGGGTCAGCTCCTACAATGAGCAGTTCTTC
TRBV9	TRBJ2-7	NA	TRBD1	CASSPHPASVTGLGYEQYF	TGTGCCAGCAGCCCCCACCCGGCAAGTGTGACAGGGCTGGGCTACGAGCAGTACTTC
TRBV4-2	TRBJ2-3	NA	TRBD1	CASSFPPGQGFVSDTQYF	TGTGCCAGCAGCTTCCCCCCGGGACAGGGGTTTGTGTCAGATACGCAGTATTTT
TRBV7-9	TRBJ2-3	NA	NA	CASAPRGRGNTDTQYF	TGTGCCAGCGCGCCCCGGGGGAGGGGGAACACAGATACGCAGTATTTT
TRBV30	TRBJ2-3	NA	NA	CAWSSVDTQYF	TGTGCCTGGAGTTCTGTGGATACGCAGTATTTT
TRBV7-9	TRBJ2-3	NA	NA	CASSRGPLQHTDTQYF	TGTGCCAGCAGCCGGGGGCCTCTCCAGCACACAGATACGCAGTATTTT
TRBV4-1	TRBJ2-1	NA	TRBD2	CASSRTSGSVDEQFF	TGCGCCAGCAGTCGGACTAGCGGGAGTGTCGATGAGCAGTTCTTC
TRBV20-1	TRBJ1-2	NA	NA	CSAREDRGNYGYTF	TGCAGTGCTAGGGAGGACAGAGGAAACTATGGCTACACCTTC
TRBV12-3/TRBV12-4	TRBJ2-3	NA	TRBD2	CASSLGAGNTDTQYF	TGTGCCAGCAGTTTAGGAGCGGGAAACACAGATACGCAGTATTTT
TRBV27	TRBJ1-6	NA	NA	CASRRDGNSPLHF	TGTGCCAGCAGAAGGGACGGCAATTCACCCCTCCACTTT